The 16 T cell receptor beta chains below were found in one sample sequenced in a study of Graves' ophthalmopathy and Graves' hyperthyroidism listed by TCRdb under 2018. The sequencer was an Illumina HiSeq 2000. TCR beta CDR3 regions were amplified from RNA transcripts for repertoire sequencing. A first-round RT-PCR used HTBI primers with the Qiagen OneStep RT-PCR kit, followed by a second-round multiplex PCR, size selection and purification. The public reads were reanalyzed by TCRdb: fastp trimming at Q25, MiXCR alignment, in-frame beta chains only. A single entry per CDR3 protein holds the most common genes and DNA from its merged rows. Here the sample has roughly 480,000 distinct CDR3 sequences; 14% occur a single time. Approximately 9.8% of the sample is in the top ten clones. Sequencing was carried out using blood. The receptor source for this set is a young woman with Graves' ophthalmopathy. Donor details come from another sample of the same person, matched by shared clones.

In this sample, this clonotype turned up many times. The rearrangement links TRBV24-1 to TRBJ1-2, with 8 bases lining up with TRBD1. Germline loops: CDR1 KGHDR, CDR2 SFDVKD. The CDR3 is 18 residues long. Trimming took 3 bases from V and 0 from J; bases not matched to a gene: 11. The CDR3 sequence is CATSDPPGQVSSNYGYTF. CDR3 sequence (DNA): TGTGCCACCAGTGATCCTCCGGGACAGGTATCTTCTAACTATGGCTACACCTTC.

The genes are TRBV9 and TRBJ1-1; 9 bases are shared with TRBD1. The CDR3 loop spans 18 amino acids. The V gene end was trimmed by 3 bases and the J gene end by 4 bases; junction bases not matched to a gene: 16. Per the germline V gene, CDR1 is SGDLS and CDR2 is YYNGEE. The CDR3 region is CASSGWPGQGNWGTEAFF. CDR3 DNA: TGTGCCAGCAGCGGGTGGCCGGGACAGGGAAACTGGGGCACTGAAGCTTTCTTT.

The table lists this clonotype with many counts. This chain links TRBV28 with TRBJ1-6; D perhaps matches TRBD1 (6 bases). Germline loops: CDR1 MDHEN, CDR2 SYDVKM. Trimming shortened V by 7 bases and J by 5 bases, and 12 bases separated the two germline ends. The length of the CDR3 is 14 residues. In DNA, the CDR3 is TGTGCCAGCACGGGGGGGGCGAATAATTCACCCCTCCACTTT. It yields the protein CASTGGANNSPLHF.

There are many counts of this clonotype. J is TRBJ2-5 and V is TRBV15; TRBD2 agrees at 10 bases. CDR1 and CDR2 from the germline V gene are LNHNV and YYDKDF (reference sequence). Trimming cost V 1 base and J 5 bases; bases outside gene matches: 4. The CDR3 runs to 15 residues. The CDR3, as DNA: TGTGCCACCAGCAGAGGGAGCGGGGGGGCGGAGACCCAGTACTTC. Its translation: CATSRGSGGAETQYF.

This chain links TRBV28 with TRBJ2-7; the D gene is possibly TRBD1 (8 bases). CDR3 size: 16 residues. Trimming took off 8 bases at V and 4 bases at J, with 24 bases between the two ends. Per germline, CDR1 MDHEN and CDR2 SYDVKM. CDR3 coding DNA: TGTGCCAGCTTTCCCCCTAACAGGGGGGGACCTTACGAGCAGTACTTC. Its translation is CASFPPNRGGPYEQYF. Supplemented by reference TRBV28 and TRBJ2-7, the full variable domain reads DVKVTQSSRYLVKRTGEKVFLECVQDMDHENMFWYRQDPGLGLRLIYFSYDVKMKEKGDIPEGYSVSREKKERFSLILESASTNQTSMYLCASFPPNRGGPYEQYFGPGTRLTVT.

This clonotype was counted many times. The CDR3 ends on some other residue instead of the conserved phenylalanine or tryptophan, so this is likely a read error. The V gene is TRBV28, the J gene TRBJ1-6; TRBD1 is a possible D gene (5 bases). The CDR3 runs to 15 residues. Deletions cut 6 bases from V and 2 bases from J, with 11 bases between. Germline lookup yields CDR1 MDHEN and CDR2 SYDVKM. The DNA of the CDR3 is TGTGCCAGCAGCCTTGACAGACCCTATAATTCACCCCTCCACTCT. Its translation: CASSLDRPYNSPLHS.

The chain has TRBV20-1 and TRBJ2-5, with D possibly TRBD2 on 6 matching bases. Germline CDR1 is DFQATT and CDR2 is SNEGSKA (reference sequence). V was trimmed by 5 bases and J by 0 bases, leaving 10 bases between them. The CDR3 is made up of 13 amino acids. CDR3 nucleotides: TGCAGTGCTCCTTCTAGCGACCAAGAGACCCAGTACTTC. Translating gives CSAPSSDQETQYF.

This clonotype has a handful of counts. V is TRBV19 and J is TRBJ1-1; TRBD1 agrees at 7 bases. Germline V gives CDR1 LNHDA, CDR2 SQIVND (reference sequence). The CDR3 loop spans 16 amino acids. V shed 3 bases, J shed 0 bases, and the junction held 7 bases outside the gene matches. The CDR3 loop is CASSIPGQKVNTEAFF. The CDR3, as DNA: TGTGCCAGTAGTATTCCGGGACAGAAAGTGAACACTGAAGCTTTCTTT.

This clonotype appeared many times. The chain has TRBV28 and TRBJ2-7; the D gene is possibly TRBD1 (5 bases). The ends were cut back, 6 bases at V and 1 base at J, with 13 bases in the middle. Germline V gene data show CDR1 as MDHEN and CDR2 as SYDVKM. This CDR3 is built from 14 residues. CDR3 coding DNA: TGTGCCAGCAGCCCTGACAGAGTGTCCTACGAGCAGTACTTC. This codes for CASSPDRVSYEQYF.

This clonotype was counted many times. The chain employs TRBV6-2 or TRBV6-3 and TRBJ2-7; 8 bases are shared with TRBD2. Per the germline V gene, CDR1 is MNHEY and CDR2 is SVGEGT. The CDR3 length is 15 residues. Trimming at V came to 11 bases and at J to 0 bases, leaving 12 bases not matched to a gene. CDR3 residues: CALNRGGGPSYEQYF. The CDR3 nucleotides are TGTGCCTTAAACCGGGGGGGCGGCCCCTCCTACGAGCAGTACTTC.

This clonotype came up many times. The chain is built from TRBV12-3 or TRBV12-4 and TRBJ2-2; D unresolved. The CDR3 is 14 amino acids. The ends were cut back, 9 bases at V and 3 bases at J, with 14 bases in the middle. This chain's CDR3 is CASSVNRDTGELFF. For the CDR3, the DNA is TGTGCCAGTTCGGTTAACAGAGACACCGGGGAGCTGTTTTTT.

There are many counts of this clonotype. J is TRBJ2-7 and V is TRBV6-1, with D possibly TRBD1 on 5 matching bases. Trimming removed 2 bases from V and 2 bases from J, with 10 bases in between. Germline V gene lookup returns CDR1 MNHNS and CDR2 SASEGT. This CDR3 is built from 14 residues. CDR3 nucleotides: TGTGCCAGCAGTGAAAGGGGCGGACCCTACGAGCAGTACTTC. It encodes CASSERGGPYEQYF.

This clonotype was recorded at least ten times. The chain links TRBV18 to TRBJ1-3; D not resolved. CDR1 and CDR2 (germline): KGHSH, LQKENI. This CDR3 is 16 amino acids long. Between the trimmed V and J ends, which lost 4 bases and 3 bases, there was a span of 16 bases. The DNA for the CDR3 is TGTGCCAGCTCACTGGGGAGCTCTCTAATTGGAAACACCATATATTTT. This codes for CASSLGSSLIGNTIYF.

The J gene is TRBJ2-1, the V gene TRBV6-2 or TRBV6-3, with D possibly being TRBD1 or TRBD2 (6 bases each). The CDR3 runs to 14 residues. Germline V lookup: CDR1 MNHEY, CDR2 SVGEGT. The ends were cut back, 0 bases at V and 7 bases at J, with 10 bases in the middle. In nucleotides, the CDR3 is TGTGCCAGCAGTTACTCGGGGGGCTGGAATGAGCAGTTCTTC. Protein: CASSYSGGWNEQFF.

The table lists this clonotype with many counts. The CDR3, as DNA: TGTGCCAGCAGCCATCCGGGACTAGTGTCTAACGAGCAGTACTTC. Its protein product is CASSHPGLVSNEQYF. This chain uses TRBV7-9 with TRBJ2-7, with 8 bases lining up with TRBD2. The CDR3 length is 15 residues. Germline V gives CDR1 SEHNR, CDR2 FQNEAQ (reference sequence). The V segment lost 5 bases and the J segment 5 bases; nucleotides outside the gene matches: 11.

This clonotype was counted at least ten times. This chain joins TRBV12-3 or TRBV12-4 and TRBJ1-1; D not certain. V was clipped by 1 base and J by 6 bases, with 9 bases between them. There are 13 residues in the CDR3. The CDR3 coding sequence is TGTGCCAGCAGTTTAGGACAAGCCCCTGAAGCTTTCTTT. It yields the protein CASSLGQAPEAFF.